These 13 T cell receptor beta chains were sequenced from one sample in a study of post-analysis software for immune sequencing data. General study results and limits: Roughly 5 TRBV segments, including TRBV5-6, TRBV5-1 and TRBV20-1, were more frequent in patients than controls.

Incorporated into the TCR beta cDNA libraries were unique molecular identifiers, which served to reduce PCR and sequencing biases. Each CDR3 protein is one row after TCRdb ran MiXCR on the PCR reads. The sample consists of roughly 580,000 distinct CDR3 sequences, about 40% of them appearing once. Their antigens remain unidentified. Sequenced input: blood. The receptors shown here come from a girl aged 10 to 17 with multiple sclerosis.

The chain is built from TRBV7-3 and TRBJ2-3; possibly TRBD2 for D (6 bases). Trimming removed 1 base at V and 0 bases at J, with 8 bases between. The CDR3 totals 15 residues. Germline CDR1 SGHTA, CDR2 FQGTGA. The CDR3: CASSLMGGSTDTQYF. The CDR3 DNA is TGTGCCAGCAGCTTAATGGGGGGAAGCACAGATACGCAGTATTTT.

This clonotype was counted a few times. The V gene is TRBV24-1, the J gene TRBJ2-7; TRBD1 matches 11 bases. The V gene's germline CDR1 is KGHDR and CDR2 SFDVKD. Trimming cost V 5 bases and J 3 bases; bases outside gene matches: 8. This CDR3 is built from 16 residues. The CDR3, as DNA: TGTGCCACCAGTGCCGGGACGGGGACAGGGGGCTACGAGCAGTACTTC. Its protein is CATSAGTGTGGYEQYF.

This clonotype was counted only a few times. The V call is TRBV10-2, the J call TRBJ2-5; unclear D gene. CDR3 size: 14 residues. Germline loops: CDR1 WSHSY, CDR2 SAAADI. Trimming stripped 8 bases from V and 1 base from J, with 14 bases between. The CDR3 region has the DNA TGCGCCAGCTCCTCCCGACGGGTCCAAGAGACCCAGTACTTC. Translation: CASSSRRVQETQYF.

This clonotype was seen a handful of times. J is TRBJ2-3 and V is TRBV20-1; TRBD2 might be the D (5 bases). The CDR3 has 14 residues. Germline CDR1 and CDR2: DFQATT and SNEGSKA (reference sequence). V was cut by 3 bases and J by 1 base, with 11 bases left in between. In DNA, the CDR3 is TGCAGTGCTAGCACTAGTTCTGGCACAGATACGCAGTATTTT. Protein sequence: CSASTSSGTDTQYF.

This clonotype was seen a few times. V and J are TRBV7-2 and TRBJ1-5; TRBD1 matches at 12 bases. Per the germline V gene, CDR1 is SGHTA and CDR2 is FQGNSA. The CDR3 is made up of 15 amino acids. The V and J ends lost 5 bases and 6 bases, in that order; junction bases with no gene match: 5. The CDR3 spells CASSAPGQGAQPQHF. Here the CDR3 DNA reads TGTGCCAGCAGCGCGCCGGGACAGGGGGCTCAGCCCCAGCATTTT.

The V and J genes are TRBV2 and TRBJ2-1, with 16 bases matching TRBD2. J lost 2 bases, V lost 9 bases, and 7 bases had no gene match. From germline, CDR1 is SNHLY and CDR2 FYNNEI. CDR3 length: 17 amino acids. As DNA, the CDR3 is TGTGCCAGGACCGGGACTAGCGGGGGGGCGGCCTACAATGAGCAGTTCTTC. This codes for CARTGTSGGAAYNEQFF.

The table lists this clonotype with a few counts. V and J are TRBV10-3 and TRBJ2-3; D might be TRBD1 or TRBD2, each matching 5 bases. V was trimmed by 10 bases and J by 10 bases, leaving 12 bases between them. The CDR3 is 10 residues long. Germline CDR1 is ENHRY and CDR2 is SYGVKD. CDR3 coding DNA: TGTGCCACGGGGCCCGAGTCGCAGTATTTT. This encodes CATGPESQYF.

The chain couples TRBV12-3 or TRBV12-4 to TRBJ2-1; D possibly matches TRBD1 or TRBD2 (5 bases each). The CDR3 length is 15 residues. V lost 1 base to trimming and J lost 5 bases, with 12 bases between them. In DNA form, the CDR3 reads TGTGCCAGCAGTTTAGGGTCCGGGACGCACAATGAGCAGTTCTTC. This translates into CASSLGSGTHNEQFF.

V gene TRBV10-3 combines with J gene TRBJ2-7, with TRBD2 as a possible D gene (6 bases). The CDR3 length is 17 residues. Germline CDR1 ENHRY, CDR2 SYGVKD. Between the trimmed V and J ends, which lost 3 bases and 5 bases, there was a span of 23 bases. This CDR3 reads CAISESEGVGLRNEQYF. CDR3 bases: TGTGCCATCAGTGAATCGGAGGGAGTGGGACTTCGCAACGAGCAGTACTTC.

The gene calls are TRBV30 and TRBJ2-7; TRBD2 is a possible D gene (5 bases). V gave up 5 bases and J gave up 5 bases, with 19 bases separating them. In germline, CDR1 is GTSNPN, CDR2 SVGIG (reference sequence). The CDR3 sequence is 14 residues long. The chain's CDR3 is CAWSGRGLAHEQYF. For the CDR3, the DNA is TGTGCCTGGTCAGGAAGAGGGCTCGCCCACGAGCAGTACTTC.

The chain couples TRBV5-6 to TRBJ1-1; no reliable D call. With 1 base removed from V and 4 bases from J, the gap between germline ends came to 14 bases. The germline CDR1 and CDR2 sequences are SGHDT and YYEEEE. The CDR3 spans 15 residues. CDR3 residues: CASSLFRGMRTEAFF. In DNA form, the CDR3 reads TGTGCCAGCAGCTTGTTTCGGGGAATGCGCACTGAAGCTTTCTTT.

There are a few counts of this clonotype. The chain couples TRBV29-1 to TRBJ2-5; 8 nucleotides align to TRBD1. The CDR3 totals 14 residues. Losses at the gene ends were 6 bases for V and 2 bases for J; bases not matched to a gene: 8. The germline V gene has CDR1 SQVTM and CDR2 ANQGSEA. The CDR3 here is CSVLTGVLQETQYF. The CDR3, as DNA: TGCAGCGTGTTGACAGGGGTACTACAAGAGACCCAGTACTTC. Full variable domain (remainder filled in from reference TRBV29-1 and TRBJ2-5): SAVISQKPSRDICQRGTSLTIQCQVDSQVTMMFWYRQQPGQSLTLIATANQGSEATYESGFVIDKFPISRPNLTFSTLTVSNMSPEDSSIYLCSVLTGVLQETQYFGPGTRLLVL.

The rearrangement uses TRBV27 and TRBJ1-2; the D gene is possibly TRBD1 (6 bases). CDR1 and CDR2 from the germline V gene are MNHEY and SMNVEV (reference sequence). The CDR3 extends over 14 amino acids. Trimming took off 5 bases at V and 5 bases at J, with 15 bases between the two ends. CDR3 sequence (DNA): TGTGCCAGCAGTCCTTCCGGACAGCATTATGGCTACACCTTC. Residues: CASSPSGQHYGYTF.